Listed below are T cell receptor beta chains from one sample, sequenced in a study of blood T cells in healthy people across ages. Each CDR3 protein is one row after TCRdb ran MiXCR on the 5' RACE reads. The data show some 780,000 distinct CDR3 sequences, approximately 60% seen once. The sample taken for sequencing was blood. The receptor source for this set is a man aged 35 to 55 in good health. Each CDR3 is given with its conserved first and last residue. The D gene is left open where the match is weak. Only part of the rows carry a size: once, few, many, or a class if the clone is expanded.

TRBD2	TRBV29-1	TRBJ2-7	.	CSVRTSGRGTPDEQYF	TGCAGCGTCCGGACTAGCGGGAGGGGTACTCCGGACGAGCAGTACTTC
.	TRBV25-1	TRBJ2-5	.	CASSEGKRVDPETQYF	TGTGCCAGCAGTGAAGGTAAAAGGGTAGATCCGGAGACCCAGTACTTC
.	TRBV20-1	TRBJ1-2	few	CSALPGRNYGYTF	TGCAGTGCTCTCCCCGGGAGGAACTATGGCTACACCTTC
.	TRBV7-2	TRBJ1-6	.	CASSAPRGRNSPLHF	TGTGCCAGCAGCGCCCCCCGGGGAAGAAATTCACCCCTCCACTTT
TRBD2	TRBV5-1	TRBJ2-7	few	CASGTSGSSYEQYF	TGCGCCAGCGGGACTAGCGGAAGCTCCTACGAGCAGTACTTC
.	TRBV5-4	TRBJ2-3	.	CASSPQTAPTQYF	TGTGCCAGCAGCCCCCAAACCGCCCCTACGCAGTATTTT
.	TRBV7-2	TRBJ2-5	.	CASSLVVLGGLSPLETQYF	TGTGCCAGCAGCTTAGTGGTATTGGGGGGGCTGTCCCCTCTAGAGACCCAGTACTTC
TRBD1	TRBV7-9	TRBJ1-2	once	CASGTEGDHTF	TGTGCCAGCGGGACAGAGGGGGACCACACCTTC
TRBD1	TRBV29-1	TRBJ1-2	.	CSGFQGAENYGYTF	TGCAGCGGCTTCCAGGGGGCAGAGAACTATGGCTACACCTTC
TRBD2	TRBV5-1	TRBJ2-1	many	CASSAGLAGGLNEQFF	TGCGCCAGCAGTGCCGGACTAGCGGGGGGCCTGAATGAGCAGTTCTTC
.	TRBV10-3	TRBJ2-7	.	CAISSGSYEQYF	TGTGCCATCAGCAGCGGCTCCTACGAGCAGTACTTC
TRBD2	TRBV7-9	TRBJ2-1	.	CASSLFSGRARYNEQFF	TGTGCCAGCAGCCTCTTTAGCGGGAGGGCAAGATACAATGAGCAGTTCTTC
.	TRBV9	TRBJ2-2	.	CASSVTPGQNTGELFF	TGTGCCAGCAGCGTAACGCCGGGACAGAACACCGGGGAGCTGTTTTTT
.	TRBV5-1	TRBJ2-5	once	CASSWNVRGRTPETQYF	TGCGCCAGCAGCTGGAACGTCAGGGGCAGAACACCGGAGACCCAGTACTTC
.	TRBV14	TRBJ1-2	.	CASSQKPTANYGYTF	TGTGCCAGCAGCCAAAAACCGACCGCTAACTATGGCTACACCTTC
.	TRBV3-1	TRBJ1-5	.	CASSQDNLGGQPQHF	TGTGCCAGCAGCCAAGATAATCTGGGGGGTCAGCCCCAGCATTTT
TRBD2	TRBV5-1	TRBJ2-7	few	CASSSGWGLVFGEQYF	TGCGCCAGCAGTTCAGGTTGGGGACTAGTGTTTGGCGAGCAGTACTTC
TRBD2	TRBV7-2	TRBJ2-3	.	CASSLAAGGADTQYF	TGTGCCAGCAGCTTGGCGGCGGGAGGAGCAGATACGCAGTATTTT
TRBD1	TRBV27	TRBJ1-4	.	CASSSTGGLVEKLFF	TGTGCCAGCAGTTCGACAGGGGGTCTTGTTGAAAAACTGTTTTTT
.	TRBV6-5	TRBJ1-2	.	CASSYFGRSFGYTF	TGTGCCAGCAGTTACTTCGGCCGATCGTTTGGCTACACCTTC
.	TRBV20-1	TRBJ2-7	many	CSASDTYEQYF	TGCAGTGCTAGTGATACCTACGAGCAGTACTTC
TRBD1	TRBV9	TRBJ1-1	.	CASSRTPGTGGTEAFF	TGTGCCAGCAGCCGGACTCCCGGGACAGGGGGCACTGAAGCTTTCTTT
TRBD2	TRBV6-6	TRBJ2-7	.	CASIDSGTSGDSYEQYF	TGTGCCAGCATCGATTCCGGGACTAGCGGGGACTCCTACGAGCAGTACTTC
TRBD1	TRBV28	TRBJ2-5	.	CASSPSIGSDRGHQQTQYF	TGTGCCAGCAGTCCCTCGATCGGGTCGGACAGGGGGCATCAGCAGACCCAGTACTTC
.	TRBV27	TRBJ2-5	.	CASSLLSGFETQYF	TGTGCCAGCAGTTTATTGTCAGGCTTCGAGACCCAGTACTTC
TRBD2	TRBV27	TRBJ2-1	few	CASAPLAGVISYNEQFF	TGTGCCAGCGCCCCACTAGCGGGAGTTATCTCCTACAATGAGCAGTTCTTC
.	TRBV7-9	TRBJ2-5	.	CASSTLGTSVQETQYF	TGTGCCAGCAGCACCCTAGGGACGTCGGTCCAAGAGACCCAGTACTTC
.	TRBV12-3/TRBV12-4	TRBJ2-3	once	CASSQIVGAPDTQYF	TGTGCCAGCAGTCAAATAGTGGGAGCCCCAGATACGCAGTATTTT
TRBD2	TRBV7-2	TRBJ2-7	.	CASSRNTPSGAYEQYF	TGTGCCAGCAGCCGAAATACCCCTAGCGGGGCCTACGAGCAGTACTTC
TRBD2	TRBV20-1	TRBJ2-3	.	CSAFLAGGRSDTQYF	TGCAGTGCATTTTTGGCGGGGGGGAGGTCAGATACGCAGTATTTT
.	TRBV6-2/TRBV6-3	TRBJ2-1	.	CASRDGQGLRNEQFF	TGTGCCAGCCGTGATGGACAGGGACTACGGAATGAGCAGTTCTTC
.	TRBV11-2	TRBJ2-3	.	CASSLVSGPSLKEDTQYF	TGTGCCAGCAGCTTAGTATCGGGGCCATCCCTTAAAGAAGATACGCAGTATTTT
.	TRBV7-9	TRBJ2-5	few	CASSPDSPQETQYF	TGTGCCAGCAGCCCTGACAGCCCCCAAGAGACCCAGTACTTC
.	TRBV4-1	TRBJ2-1	.	CASSFYRVTAKVSYNEQFF	TGCGCCAGCAGCTTTTACAGGGTTACCGCCAAAGTGTCCTACAATGAGCAGTTCTTC
.	TRBV6-5	TRBJ2-1	.	CASSYSSLAPRNEQFF	TGTGCCAGCAGTTACTCATCGTTAGCGCCAAGGAATGAGCAGTTCTTC
.	TRBV5-1	TRBJ2-1	.	CASIAGSNSYNEQFF	TGCGCCAGCATTGCGGGATCTAACTCCTACAATGAGCAGTTCTTC
.	TRBV15	TRBJ2-7	.	CATSRRSSNYEQYF	TGTGCCACCAGCAGGAGATCCAGCAACTACGAGCAGTACTTC
.	TRBV12-3/TRBV12-4	TRBJ2-3	.	CASSLLAAGTQYF	TGTGCCAGCAGTTTACTCGCGGCGGGGACGCAGTATTTT
TRBD2	TRBV7-3	TRBJ2-1	.	CASSPAGDYNNEQFF	TGTGCCAGCAGCCCGGCGGGAGACTACAACAATGAGCAGTTCTTC
TRBD1	TRBV20-1	TRBJ2-1	.	CSAQEGTGRANEQFF	TGCAGTGCTCAGGAGGGGACAGGGCGGGCCAATGAGCAGTTCTTC
.	TRBV6-2/TRBV6-3	TRBJ1-2	.	CASSYADGIYSGYTF	TGTGCCAGCAGTTACGCTGACGGAATCTATAGTGGCTACACCTTC
TRBD1	TRBV6-5	TRBJ1-2	.	CASSTHTGGYGYTF	TGTGCCAGCAGTACTCACACAGGGGGCTATGGCTACACCTTC
TRBD1	TRBV12-3/TRBV12-4	TRBJ1-4	.	CASRARQGEGEKLFF	TGTGCCAGCAGAGCGAGACAGGGGGAAGGGGAAAAACTGTTTTTT
.	TRBV9	TRBJ2-6	many	CASSGSGANVLTF	TGTGCCAGCAGTGGCTCTGGGGCCAACGTCCTGACTTTC
.	TRBV28	TRBJ1-2	.	CASMAGDGYGYTF	TGTGCCAGCATGGCAGGGGATGGGTATGGCTACACCTTC
TRBD1	TRBV5-1	TRBJ2-2	.	CASSLVEGAPNTGELFF	TGCGCCAGCAGCTTGGTCGAGGGGGCGCCGAACACCGGGGAGCTGTTTTTT
.	TRBV9	TRBJ2-3	.	CASSGTGGGDTQYF	TGTGCCAGCAGCGGAACAGGGGGAGGGGATACGCAGTATTTT
.	TRBV7-9	TRBJ2-7	.	CASSFRVGSYEQYF	TGTGCCAGCAGCTTCCGCGTAGGCTCCTACGAGCAGTACTTC
TRBD2	TRBV9	TRBJ2-3	few	CASSAYQRGEDTQYF	TGTGCCAGCAGCGCATACCAGCGGGGGGAAGATACGCAGTATTTT